The rows below give T cell receptor beta chains drawn from one sample of a study of CD4 T cells in relation to SARS-CoV-2 and coronaviruses. Their antigens are not known. The method was immunoSEQ multiplex PCR; TCRdb's version includes in-frame clones alone and lacks a portion of them. The repertoire holds 25,000 to 30,000 clones, with approximately 73% as singletons. The sequenced material came from CD4+ T cells from PBMCs, cultured in vitro. The receptors originated from a human donor in good health. CDR3s include the opening cysteine and the closing phenylalanine or tryptophan. A D gene is named only where the DNA matches it firmly. A row's size may be missing; if present it is once, few, many or a size class.

TGTGCCTGGAGGGGGGATCCGGGACAGGGCACAGATACGCAGTATTTT CAWRGDPGQGTDTQYF - TRBV30 TRBD1 TRBJ2-3
TGTGCCAGCAGCTTAGGGGGCGGGGCTCGGGGAGATACGCAGTATTTT CASSLGGGARGDTQYF - TRBV11-2 - TRBJ2-3
TGTGCCAGCAGCTCCGACAGCTATGGCTACACCTTC CASSSDSYGYTF - TRBV9 - TRBJ1-2
TGTGCCAGCAGATATAGCGGGGGGAGCACAGATACGCAGTATTTT CASRYSGGSTDTQYF - TRBV5-4 TRBD2 TRBJ2-3
TGTGCCAGTAAGGTTACCTACGTGAGCTCCTACAATGAGCAGTTCTTC CASKVTYVSSYNEQFF - TRBV19 - TRBJ2-1
TGTGCCAGTAGTCGACAGGATTACAATGAGCAGTTCTTC CASSRQDYNEQFF - TRBV19 - TRBJ2-1
TGCGCCAGCAGCCCATACAGGGGCCAGGCGAAGCATTTT CASSPYRGQAKHF once TRBV4-3 TRBD1 TRBJ1-5
TGTGCCAGCAGCTTAGTTTCGACAGGGCGGGGTGAAAAACTGTTTTTT CASSLVSTGRGEKLFF - TRBV7-2 TRBD1 TRBJ1-4
TGTGCCAGCAGTTACAGACAGGAACTACCTTACGAGCAGTACTTC CASSYRQELPYEQYF - TRBV27 - TRBJ2-7
TGCGCCAGCAGCTTGGGAGGGCCCGGGACTAGGGATGAGCAGTACTTC CASSLGGPGTRDEQYF - TRBV5-1 TRBD2 TRBJ2-7
TGTGCCAGCAGTCCCGGGTACTACGAGCAGTACTTC CASSPGYYEQYF - TRBV28 - TRBJ2-7
TGTGCCAGCAGCCGGACCGTCCGGGAGCCCCAGCATTTT CASSRTVREPQHF - TRBV6-5 - TRBJ1-5
TGTGCCAGCAGTTACTCGTCAGGGTATGGTGGCTACACCTTC CASSYSSGYGGYTF - TRBV6-2/TRBV6-3 - TRBJ1-2
TGTGCCAGCAGCTCAACAAGGACTAGCGGAAGCTCCTACAATGAGCAGTTCTTC CASSSTRTSGSSYNEQFF - TRBV7-3 TRBD2 TRBJ2-1
TGTGCCAGTTGGATCCGACGGTTTAGCAATCAGCCCCAGCATTTT CASWIRRFSNQPQHF - TRBV6-5 - TRBJ1-5
TGCAGCGTTGGGGACAGGGCTCAGGAGACCCAGTACTTC CSVGDRAQETQYF - TRBV29-1 TRBD1 TRBJ2-5
TGTGCCAGCAGCTGGTGGGGGGGTAACACCGGGGAGCTGTTTTTT CASSWWGGNTGELFF once TRBV11-2 TRBD2 TRBJ2-2
TGTGCCAGCAGCCTGAGGGGGGCTACCTCTGGGGCCAACGTCCTGACTTTC CASSLRGATSGANVLTF - TRBV7-2 - TRBJ2-6
TGTGCCAGCTCACCTAGGGACTCCGGACCTGAAGCTTTCTTT CASSPRDSGPEAFF - TRBV18 - TRBJ1-1
TGCGCCAGCAGCCTTACAGGGAACTATGGCTACACCTTC CASSLTGNYGYTF - TRBV4-3 - TRBJ1-2
TGTGCCAGCAGTCGACTAGCGGGGAGCACAGATACGCAGTATTTT CASSRLAGSTDTQYF - TRBV6-5 TRBD2 TRBJ2-3
TGCGCCAGCAGTGAGTTAACAACGCACCGCACAGATACGCAGTATTTT CASSELTTHRTDTQYF - TRBV10-1 - TRBJ2-3
TGCAGCGTTGGCAAGGACGAGACCCAGTACTTC CSVGKDETQYF - TRBV29-1 - TRBJ2-5
TGTGCCAGCAGCTTCAGTGGTCTCCGGTCCAAAAACATTCAGTACTTC CASSFSGLRSKNIQYF - TRBV5-5 - TRBJ2-4
TGCGCCAGCAGCTTGGACGGACAGGGGGCTCAGCCCCAGCATTTT CASSLDGQGAQPQHF few TRBV5-1 TRBD1 TRBJ1-5
TGTGCCAGCAGTCTCCGGGCCGCATATGGCTACACCTTC CASSLRAAYGYTF - TRBV28 - TRBJ1-2
TGTGCCAGCAGTTACGGGGGAGGCCTCTCCTACGAGCAGTACTTC CASSYGGGLSYEQYF - TRBV6-5 - TRBJ2-7
TGTGCCAGTATGGGGGGGGGTCGCACTGAAGCTTTCTTT CASMGGGRTEAFF - TRBV19 - TRBJ1-1
TGTGCCAGCAGCTTAGGGTTCGGCGCGTCACCCTCCTACGAGCAGTACTTC CASSLGFGASPSYEQYF once TRBV11-2 - TRBJ2-7
TGTGCCAGCAGTTTAAGGGGGCAGGCTGGGGCCAACGTCCTGACTTTC CASSLRGQAGANVLTF - TRBV27 TRBD1 TRBJ2-6
TGTGCCAGCAGCTCCGACAGGGGGCAAGACGAGCAGTACTTC CASSSDRGQDEQYF - TRBV11-3 TRBD1 TRBJ2-7
TGTGCCAGCTTCGATCGGACAGGGAATCAGCCCCAGCATTTT CASFDRTGNQPQHF - TRBV19 TRBD1 TRBJ1-5
TGTGCCAGCATCCCCATGGGGGCAGGGACCCCGTATTTT CASIPMGAGTPYF - TRBV7-8 - TRBJ2-3
TGTGCCAGCAGCTTACCAGCTCCGGGACAGGGAATTAGAAATGAGCAGTTCTTC CASSLPAPGQGIRNEQFF - TRBV7-8 TRBD1 TRBJ2-1
TGTGCCTGGAGCTACGGCAGGGGGGATTCACCCCTCCACTTT CAWSYGRGDSPLHF - TRBV30 TRBD1 TRBJ1-6
TGTGCCAGCAGCCACCAGCGGGTGAGCACAGATACGCAGTATTTT CASSHQRVSTDTQYF - TRBV3-1/TRBV3-2 - TRBJ2-3
TGTGCCCTGGAGGGTGGGGTGAGGAATGAGCAGTTCTTC CALEGGVRNEQFF - TRBV2 - TRBJ2-1
TGTGCCAGCAGCTTACAGGGTACCTACGAGCAGTACTTC CASSLQGTYEQYF - TRBV7-9 - TRBJ2-7
TGTGCCAGCAGCCCCCAGAGCTCCTACGAGCAGTACTTC CASSPQSSYEQYF - TRBV7-2 - TRBJ2-7
TGTGCCAGCAGCCAAGACGGGTATAGGGCTTTCTTT CASSQDGYRAFF - TRBV14 - TRBJ1-1
TGCGCCAGCAGCCAACTGGGACTAGCGGGTTCGAGCTCCTACAATGAGCAGTTCTTC CASSQLGLAGSSSYNEQFF - TRBV4-1 TRBD2 TRBJ2-1
TGTGCCAGCAGTTACTCCCTGTTGCGGGGGTCCTACAATGAGCAGTTCTTC CASSYSLLRGSYNEQFF medium-sized TRBV6-2/TRBV6-3 TRBD2 TRBJ2-1
TGTGCCAGCAGCTTAGATCCAGGGCCGAATTCACCCCTCCACTTT CASSLDPGPNSPLHF - TRBV7-2 - TRBJ1-6
TGTGCCAGCAGCCTCCCTGGTTACGGGAACTATGGCTACACCTTC CASSLPGYGNYGYTF - TRBV7-9 - TRBJ1-2
TGCGCCAGCAGCTTGTCCGGGAGAGAAGATACGCAGTATTTT CASSLSGREDTQYF few TRBV5-1 - TRBJ2-3
TGTGCCATCAGTGTAGAGAGGAACACTGAAGCTTTCTTT CAISVERNTEAFF - TRBV10-3 - TRBJ1-1
TGTGCCAGCAGCTTAACAGCTTGGACTGAAGCTTTCTTT CASSLTAWTEAFF few TRBV7-2 - TRBJ1-1
TGTGCCTGGGGGACAGGGTTCAATCAGCCCCAGCATTTT CAWGTGFNQPQHF - TRBV30 TRBD1 TRBJ1-5
TGTGCCAGCAGCTCGGACCAAAGGTCACCCCTCCACTTT CASSSDQRSPLHF - TRBV7-3 - TRBJ1-6
TGCGCCAGCAGGGGGGGTCAACGCACAGATACGCAGTATTTT CASRGGQRTDTQYF - TRBV5-1 - TRBJ2-3
TGCGCCAGCCAATTAGGGACTACCATCAATGAGCAGTTCTTC CASQLGTTINEQFF - TRBV4-1 TRBD2 TRBJ2-1
TGTGCCAGCAGTGAAAGCCCGCGGGGCGATCGGCCCCAGCATTTT CASSESPRGDRPQHF - TRBV6-1 - TRBJ1-5
TGTGCCTGGAGTGTACGCGGGAGACCCCTCCACTTT CAWSVRGRPLHF - TRBV30 - TRBJ1-6
TGTGCCATCAGCGCGGGGGCCCTCTCCTACGAGCAGTACTTC CAISAGALSYEQYF - TRBV10-3 - TRBJ2-7
TGTGCCAGCAGCCAAGCGTCCGGTTTTACCTCCTACGAGCAGTACTTC CASSQASGFTSYEQYF few TRBV14 - TRBJ2-7